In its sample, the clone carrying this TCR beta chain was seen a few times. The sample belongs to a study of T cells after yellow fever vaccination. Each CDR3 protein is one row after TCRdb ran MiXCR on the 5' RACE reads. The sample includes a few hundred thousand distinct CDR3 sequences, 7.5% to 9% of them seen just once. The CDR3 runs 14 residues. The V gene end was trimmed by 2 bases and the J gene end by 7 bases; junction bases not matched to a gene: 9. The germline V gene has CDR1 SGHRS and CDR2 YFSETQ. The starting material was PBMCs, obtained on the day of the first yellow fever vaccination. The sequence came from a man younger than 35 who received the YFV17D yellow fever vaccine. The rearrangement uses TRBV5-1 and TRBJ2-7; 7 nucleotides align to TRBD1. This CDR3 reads CASSFDRADVEQYF. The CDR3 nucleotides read TGCGCCAGCAGCTTCGACAGGGCGGATGTAGAGCAGTACTTC.